This record covers a single T cell receptor (beta chain). This specimen comes from a study of blood T cell repertoires in COVID-19. Study in general: Researchers got acute and convalescent COVID-19 samples from the United States, Italy and Spain. PBMCs, B-cell-depleted T cells, or T cells were the source of the cDNA or gDNA that made up the material.

V shed 1 base, J shed 1 base, and the junction held 0 bases outside the gene matches. Germline V gene sequence: CDR1 MGHRA, CDR2 YSYEKL. There are 14 residues in the CDR3. Per the authors' pipeline: By means of reference gene primer amplification, nucleated cell counts were estimated. Clones were sequenced by immunoSEQ multiplex PCR, and TCRdb holds only the in-frame ones, with some missing. That table supplies the V and J calls and clone size; D and trimming were determined from the DNA. The sample holds around 700,000 clones, around 89% seen once. This TCR was sampled from a woman under 30 with acute or convalescent COVID-19. The source material was peripheral blood. The chain recombines TRBV4-1 with TRBJ2-5; 7 bases are shared with TRBD2. In DNA form, the CDR3 reads TGCGCCAGCAGCCAAGCGGGGGGCCAAGAGACCCAGTACTTC. Translation gives CASSQAGGQETQYF.